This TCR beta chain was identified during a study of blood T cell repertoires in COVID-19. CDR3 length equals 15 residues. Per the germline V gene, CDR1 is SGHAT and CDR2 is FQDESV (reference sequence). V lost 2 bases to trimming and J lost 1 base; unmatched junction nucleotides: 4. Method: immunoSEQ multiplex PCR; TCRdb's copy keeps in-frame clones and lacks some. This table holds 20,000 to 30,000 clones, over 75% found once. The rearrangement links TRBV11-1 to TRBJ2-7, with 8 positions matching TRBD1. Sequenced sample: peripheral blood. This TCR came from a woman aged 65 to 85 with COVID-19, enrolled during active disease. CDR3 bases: TGTGCCAGCAGCTTATCGACAGGGGTTTCCTACGAGCAGTACTTC. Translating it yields CASSLSTGVSYEQYF.